The 32 T cell receptor beta chains listed next were all sequenced from one sample in a study of T cells in Graves' hyperthyroidism and ophthalmopathy. The investigators amplified TCR beta CDR3 regions from RNA transcripts. An initial round of RT-PCR targeting the TCR CDR3 relied on the HTBI primer set. TCRdb called the multiplex PCR reads again in MiXCR, with one record for every CDR3 protein. This table has over 700,000 distinct CDR3 sequences, around 39% appearing once. Specimen: blood. These receptors all stem from a man between 18 and 29 years old with Graves' hyperthyroidism.

The chain has TRBV9 and TRBJ2-2; 8 bases match TRBD2. This CDR3 has 15 residues. Looked up from germline, CDR1 is SGDLS and CDR2 is YYNGEE. The J segment lost 5 bases and the V segment lost 3 bases, leaving 6 bases of the junction unmatched. CDR3 DNA sequence: TGTGCCAGCAGCGGCGGGGGGAGGTGGACCGGGGAGCTGTTTTTT. Protein: CASSGGGRWTGELFF.

This clonotype was detected ten times or more. This chain joins TRBV7-9 and TRBJ2-5; D is ambiguous. This CDR3 region has 12 residues. Germline assignment: CDR1 SEHNR and CDR2 FQNEAQ (reference sequence). Trimming removed 10 bases at V and 1 base at J, with 10 bases between. CDR3 residues: CAIRPLQETQYF. CDR3 DNA sequence: TGTGCCATTCGACCGCTCCAAGAGACCCAGTACTTC. The full variable domain, completed using reference TRBV7-9 and TRBJ2-5, is DTGVSQNPRHKITKRGQNVTFRCDPISEHNRLYWYRQTLGQGPEFLTYFQNEAQLEKSRLLSDRFSAERPKGSFSTLEIQRTEQGDSAMYLCAIRPLQETQYFGPGTRLLVL.

This clonotype has a handful of counts. The genes are TRBV9 and TRBJ1-1, with TRBD1 identical over 8 bases. Germline values: CDR1 SGDLS, CDR2 YYNGEE. This CDR3 region has 18 residues. The J segment lost 0 bases and the V segment lost 4 bases, leaving 14 bases of the junction unmatched. CDR3 region: CASSPSLIGQGLNTEAFF. The CDR3 region has the DNA TGTGCCAGCAGCCCAAGTCTGATCGGACAGGGATTGAACACTGAAGCTTTCTTT.

This clonotype was observed a single time. The chain is built from TRBV10-3 and TRBJ1-2; D remains unclear. The CDR3 is 13 amino acids. CDR1 and CDR2 from the germline V gene are ENHRY and SYGVKD. The V and J ends lost 2 bases and 4 bases respectively, with 8 bases between them. CDR3 region: CAISEESAYGYTF. CDR3 nucleotides: TGTGCCATCAGTGAGGAGTCCGCCTATGGCTACACCTTC.

The chain recombines TRBV7-9 with TRBJ2-7, with unresolved D. The CDR3 consists of 15 residues. Trimming shortened V by 5 bases and J by 4 bases, and 18 bases separated the two germline ends. Germline-derived CDR1 and CDR2 are SEHNR and FQNEAQ (reference sequence). The CDR3 nucleotides are TGTGCCAGCAGCCAGAGCCGTTGGGTGTTTTACGAGCAGTACTTC. This encodes CASSQSRWVFYEQYF.

This clonotype was recorded many times. V usage is TRBV9 and J usage is TRBJ1-5; D is possibly TRBD1 (5 bases). The CDR3 loop spans 13 amino acids. Between the trimmed V and J ends, which lost 4 bases and 6 bases, there was a span of 11 bases. Germline V lookup: CDR1 SGDLS, CDR2 YYNGEE. The CDR3 is CASSPGLGQPQHF. The DNA of the CDR3 is TGTGCCAGCAGCCCAGGGTTGGGTCAGCCCCAGCATTTT.

V gene TRBV20-1 combines with J gene TRBJ1-5, with 7 bases identical to TRBD1. This CDR3 comprises 16 residues. Germline values: CDR1 DFQATT, CDR2 SNEGSKA (reference sequence). The J segment lost 4 bases and the V segment lost 3 bases, leaving 12 bases of the junction unmatched. The CDR3 DNA reads TGCAGTGCTAGCTCCCCGGGGACAGTACTTAATCAGCCCCAGCATTTT. Amino acid sequence: CSASSPGTVLNQPQHF.

This clonotype was detected many times. The J gene is TRBJ2-7, the V gene TRBV29-1; 7 bases align to TRBD2. Germline V gene lookup returns CDR1 SQVTM and CDR2 ANQGSEA. The CDR3 runs to 15 residues. V shed 5 bases, J shed 0 bases, and the junction held 10 bases outside the gene matches. The CDR3 region has the DNA TGCAGCGTTTATCTCAGCGGGGACGCCTCCTACGAGCAGTACTTC. It codes for CSVYLSGDASYEQYF.

About this clonotype itself: This clone may be a read error of a much larger clone one base away. The CDR3 reads CASSADRGGEQYF. Written as DNA, the CDR3 is TGTGCCAGCAGTGCCGACAGGGGTGGGGAGCAGTACTTC. This rearrangement joins TRBV2 to TRBJ2-7; the match to TRBD1 covers 8 bases. The J segment lost 7 bases and the V segment lost 4 bases, leaving 6 bases of the junction unmatched. This CDR3 is built from 13 residues. CDR1 is SNHLY and CDR2 is FYNNEI in the germline V gene.

This clonotype was seen repeatedly, ten times or more. This chain connects TRBV20-1 to TRBJ1-5; D perhaps matches TRBD1 (5 bases). V gave up 3 bases and J gave up 6 bases, with 12 bases separating them. The CDR3 totals 13 residues. Germline-derived CDR1 and CDR2 are DFQATT and SNEGSKA (reference sequence). CDR3 loop: CSASRDGTQPQHF. CDR3 sequence (DNA): TGCAGTGCTAGTCGGGACGGCACTCAGCCCCAGCATTTT.

The CDR3 loop reads CASSQEGPLTTEAFF. Written as DNA, the CDR3 is TGCGCCAGCAGCCAAGAGGGTCCACTGACGACTGAAGCTTTCTTT. The chain has TRBV5-1 and TRBJ1-1; D unresolved. There are 15 residues in the CDR3. Germline CDR1 SGHRS, CDR2 YFSETQ. Trimming stripped 4 bases from V and 5 bases from J, with 18 bases between.

This clonotype was seen repeatedly, ten times or more. This chain links TRBV2 with TRBJ1-1; weak D call: TRBD1 (6 bases). The CDR3 loop spans 15 amino acids. Between the trimmed V and J ends, which lost 6 bases and 5 bases, there was a span of 19 bases. Looked up from germline, CDR1 is SNHLY and CDR2 is FYNNEI. The chain's CDR3 is CASRRYRETGTEAFF. The CDR3 bases are TGTGCCAGCAGGAGATACAGGGAAACGGGGACTGAAGCTTTCTTT.

As concerns this clonotype: A much larger clone is a single base away; this may be a read error. V usage is TRBV15 and J usage is TRBJ2-7; D is possibly TRBD1 (5 bases). V dropped 1 base and J dropped 3 bases, with 19 bases sitting between them. Germline values: CDR1 LNHNV, CDR2 YYDKDF (reference sequence). The CDR3 has 17 amino acids. CDR3 residues: CATSRGRAGMGNYEQYF. CDR3 coding DNA: TGTGCCACCAGCAGAGGTCGGGCAGGGATGGGTAACTACGAGCAGTACTTC.

The chain has TRBV5-6 and TRBJ2-7; 7 bases agree with TRBD1. The CDR3 length is 16 residues. CDR1 SGHDT and CDR2 YYEEEE come from the germline V gene. With V trimmed by 0 bases and J by 2 bases, 8 bases remained unmatched. CDR3 sequence: CASSLVRDSFPYEQYF. In DNA form, the CDR3 reads TGTGCCAGCAGCTTGGTCAGGGACAGTTTCCCCTACGAGCAGTACTTC.

The V and J genes are TRBV6-5 and TRBJ1-5; D remains unclear. Trimming left V 0 bases short and J 3 bases short, with 9 bases between. This CDR3 is 15 amino acids long. Germline values: CDR1 MNHEY, CDR2 SVGAGI. The CDR3 loop is CASSYSMADNQPQHF. DNA of the CDR3: TGTGCCAGCAGTTACTCGATGGCGGACAATCAGCCCCAGCATTTT.

This clonotype was seen a few times. The J gene is TRBJ1-2, the V gene TRBV6-1; TRBD1 might be the D (5 bases). The CDR3 sequence is 15 residues long. Trimming stripped 6 bases from V and 4 bases from J, with 18 bases between. CDR1 is MNHNS and CDR2 is SASEGT in the germline V gene. The CDR3 loop is CASSGGTGTPYGYTF. CDR3 bases: TGTGCCAGCAGCGGGGGGACGGGGACCCCCTATGGCTACACCTTC.

This clonotype has a single count. This sequence joins TRBV25-1 and TRBJ2-3; D might be TRBD2 (6 bases). The CDR3 covers 14 residues. V was clipped by 6 bases and J by 2 bases, with 12 bases between them. From germline, CDR1 is MGHDK and CDR2 SYGVNS. This chain's CDR3 is CASSLRGTTDTQYF. CDR3 bases: TGTGCCAGCAGCTTACGGGGGACCACAGATACGCAGTATTTT.

This clonotype was seen more than once but under ten times. The rearrangement links TRBV28 to TRBJ2-7, with 7 bases lining up with TRBD2. The CDR3 has 14 amino acids. The germline V gene encodes CDR1 MDHEN and CDR2 SYDVKM. J lost 2 bases, V lost 11 bases, and 12 bases had no gene match. The CDR3 here is CAAQQPSGTYEQYF. CDR3 nucleotide sequence: TGTGCCGCCCAGCAGCCTAGCGGTACCTACGAGCAGTACTTC.

This clonotype appeared a few times. The chain has TRBV20-1 and TRBJ1-1, with D perhaps matching TRBD1 (5 bases). Germline-derived CDR1 and CDR2 are DFQATT and SNEGSKA (reference sequence). The V end was cut by 5 bases, the J end by 5 bases, with 18 bases between. The CDR3 runs to 14 residues. The CDR3 here is CSAQLDSLGTEAFF. CDR3 sequence (DNA): TGCAGTGCTCAGTTAGACAGTCTGGGGACTGAAGCTTTCTTT.

This clonotype has more than one count but fewer than ten. As DNA, the CDR3 is TGTGCCAGCAGTCCTCTGGGAGGCGGACGGTCTGGAAACACCATATATTTT. This gives the protein CASSPLGGGRSGNTIYF. The chain couples TRBV2 to TRBJ1-3, with no clear D. Deletions cut 5 bases from V and 1 base from J, with 18 bases between. This CDR3 is 17 amino acids long. CDR1 and CDR2 from the germline V gene are SNHLY and FYNNEI.

This clonotype has at least ten counts. The chain joins TRBV7-2 to TRBJ1-1, with a weak D call TRBD1 (6 bases). Trimming took 5 bases from V and 4 from J, leaving 14 bases between them. Per the germline V gene, CDR1 is SGHTA and CDR2 is FQGNSA. The CDR3 has 14 amino acids. Here the CDR3 reads CASSDQGLGTEAFF. The CDR3, as DNA: TGTGCCAGCAGCGACCAGGGGTTGGGCACTGAAGCTTTCTTT. Looking up the rest from reference TRBV7-2 and TRBJ1-1 gives the full variable domain: GAGVSQSPSNKVTEKGKDVELRCDPISGHTALYWYRQSLGQGLEFLIYFQGNSAPDKSGLPSDRFSAERTGGSVSTLTIQRTQQEDSAVYLCASSDQGLGTEAFFGQGTRLTVV.

The rearrangement links TRBV5-4 to TRBJ2-7, with 7 bases identical to TRBD2. Germline CDR1 reads SGHNT; CDR2 reads YYREEE (reference sequence). The ends lost 7 bases at V and 0 bases at J; junction bases unmatched: 7. This CDR3 contains 14 residues. In nucleotides, the CDR3 is TGTGCCAGCGGGGGGGGGGGTAACTCCTACGAGCAGTACTTC. Protein product: CASGGGGNSYEQYF.

DNA for the CDR3: TGCGCCAGCAGCCAAGGAGGTGAGGGTTTGGGCAGTGAAGCTTTCTTT. Amino acid sequence: CASSQGGEGLGSEAFF. The chain couples TRBV4-1 to TRBJ1-1; D unclear. Germline V gives CDR1 MGHRA, CDR2 YSYEKL. V lost 1 base, J lost 7 bases, and 19 bases lay in between. This CDR3 has 16 amino acids.

J is TRBJ2-7 and V is TRBV13, with D tentatively TRBD1 (5 bases). Per germline, CDR1 PRHDT and CDR2 FYEKMQ (reference sequence). V lost 5 bases and J lost 5, with 13 bases in between. The length of the CDR3 is 13 residues. This CDR3 reads CASSPQGKDEQYF. CDR3 DNA sequence: TGTGCCAGCAGCCCCCAGGGTAAAGACGAGCAGTACTTC.

With regard to this clonotype: The conserved phenylalanine or tryptophan is not found at the CDR3 terminus, so this likely reflects a read error. The V call is TRBV25-1, the J call TRBJ2-7; D unresolved. Germline V lookup: CDR1 MGHDK, CDR2 SYGVNS. This CDR3 comprises 12 residues. CDR3 coding DNA: TGCGCCAGCAGTGACACTGCGGACGAGCAGTACCTC. Protein sequence: CASSDTADEQYL.

About this clonotype: This may be a read error, as it is one base from a much larger clone. This rearrangement joins TRBV7-9 to TRBJ2-5, with 7 bases lining up with TRBD2. This CDR3 is built from 14 residues. The germline V gene encodes CDR1 SEHNR and CDR2 FQNEAQ (reference sequence). The CDR3 spells CASLQAGLQKTQYF. CDR3 nucleotide sequence: TGTGCCAGCCTACAAGCGGGACTCCAAAAGACCCAGTACTTC.

V usage is TRBV7-2 and J usage is TRBJ2-5; 12 nucleotides match TRBD2. V lost 5 bases and J lost 5; bases outside the gene matches: 12. Germline CDR1 and CDR2: SGHTA and FQGNSA. CDR3 length: 17 amino acids. The chain's CDR3 is CASSIGLAGLGYETQYF. CDR3 sequence (DNA): TGTGCCAGCAGCATAGGACTAGCGGGACTAGGGTATGAGACCCAGTACTTC.

The CDR3 DNA reads TGCAGTGCTAGAGAATCCGGGACAGATAGTTCACCCCTCCACTTT. Translating it yields CSARESGTDSSPLHF. The V call is TRBV20-1, the J call TRBJ1-6; 7 nucleotides agree with TRBD1. Germline V gives CDR1 DFQATT, CDR2 SNEGSKA (reference sequence). The CDR3 covers 15 residues. V was pared by 0 bases and J by 9 bases, with 8 bases of the junction left unmatched.

As for this clonotype: A much larger clone is a single base away; this may be a read error. The CDR3 DNA sequence: TGTGCCAGCACGACAGGGGACTACGAGCAGTACTTC. It yields the protein CASTTGDYEQYF. The chain employs TRBV12-3 or TRBV12-4 and TRBJ2-7; 8 positions match TRBD1. The CDR3 spans 12 residues. After removal of 7 bases from V and 3 bases from J, the junction contained 2 bases not matched to a gene.

This clonotype was observed a few times. The junction departs from the called germline gene at one end, perhaps through a read error. This chain links TRBV6-5 with TRBJ2-7, with 8 bases aligning to TRBD1. Germline V gives CDR1 MNHEY, CDR2 SVGAGI. This CDR3 has 11 residues. CDR3 protein: CASSESTGESF. In DNA form, the CDR3 reads TGTGCCAGCAGTGAATCGACAGGGGAGTCCTTC.

This clonotype was recorded at least ten times. The CDR3 loop is CASSWQGSGTEAFF. The DNA of the CDR3 is TGTGCCAGCAGCTGGCAGGGGTCGGGAACTGAAGCTTTCTTT. The rearrangement joins TRBV7-9 to TRBJ1-1; tentatively, D is TRBD1 (6 bases). CDR1 and CDR2 from the germline V gene are SEHNR and FQNEAQ (reference sequence). Trimming cost V 4 bases and J 5 bases, with 14 bases left between them. This CDR3 spans 14 amino acids.

The count of this clonotype is one. The chain employs TRBV9 and TRBJ1-6, with D maybe TRBD1 (5 bases). Germline V gives CDR1 SGDLS, CDR2 YYNGEE. The CDR3 extends over 16 amino acids. Trimming stripped 2 bases from V and 9 bases from J, with 18 bases between. The CDR3 DNA reads TGTGCCAGCAGCGTCTGGGCGGGGGGAATAACTTCACCCCTCCACTTT. Amino acid sequence: CASSVWAGGITSPLHF.